The 23 T cell receptor beta chains in this list originate from one sample, sequenced in a study of shared clonotypes between healthy human individuals. Only in-frame clones appear in the TCRdb table, and some are missing; sequencing was by immunoSEQ multiplex PCR. The sample yields hundreds of thousands of clones, almost 97% seen once. The sequenced material came from naive CD4+ T cells sorted from blood. The sample's subset: CD45RA+ positively selected. The receptors derive from a woman aged 25-40 years in good health.

This chain connects TRBV4-1 to TRBJ2-3, with D unresolved. Germline CDR1 reads MGHRA; CDR2 reads YSYEKL. V lost 0 bases and J lost 0, with 7 bases in between. This CDR3 comprises 15 residues. CDR3 sequence: CASSQDYTSTDTQYF. CDR3 bases: TGCGCCAGCAGCCAAGATTACACTAGCACAGATACGCAGTATTTT.

The chain carries TRBV7-8 and TRBJ1-4; D remains ambiguous. Germline CDR1 SGHVS, CDR2 FQNEAQ. The V end lost 1 base, the J end lost 0 bases, and 6 bases lay between the germline ends. The CDR3 has 15 amino acids. CDR3 loop: CASSLGWATNEKLFF. The CDR3 nucleotides read TGTGCCAGCAGCTTAGGTTGGGCAACTAATGAAAAACTGTTTTTT.

This sequence joins TRBV19 and TRBJ1-5, with D uncertain. The germline V gene has CDR1 LNHDA and CDR2 SQIVND (reference sequence). Between the trimmed V and J ends, which lost 7 bases and 7 bases, there was a span of 11 bases. The CDR3 contains 12 residues. For the CDR3, the DNA is TGTGCCAGTAACGTATTAGCCCAGCCCCAGCATTTT. Protein sequence: CASNVLAQPQHF.

The chain joins TRBV9 to TRBJ2-7, with TRBD2 matching over 8 bases. This CDR3 region has 17 residues. Germline V gives CDR1 SGDLS, CDR2 YYNGEE. V lost 4 bases and J lost 2; bases outside the gene matches: 14. The CDR3 protein is CASSSSPPSGSAYEQYF. The CDR3 DNA reads TGTGCCAGCAGCTCATCCCCCCCCAGCGGGAGTGCCTACGAGCAGTACTTC.

This chain uses TRBV9 with TRBJ1-1; unclear D gene. The CDR3 has 15 residues. The V end was cut by 2 bases, the J end by 1 base, with 12 bases between. CDR1 SGDLS and CDR2 YYNGEE come from the germline V gene. CDR3 sequence: CASSVGPLENTEAFF. The CDR3 DNA follows: TGTGCCAGCAGCGTCGGCCCTCTGGAGAACACTGAAGCTTTCTTT.

This chain links TRBV27 with TRBJ1-4; TRBD1 matches at 8 bases. The CDR3 is 15 residues long. The V and J ends lost 0 bases and 7 bases, in that order; junction bases with no gene match: 4. Germline V gene data show CDR1 as MNHEY and CDR2 as SMNVEV (reference sequence). The chain's CDR3 is CASSLSPGGTEKLFF. CDR3 nucleotide sequence: TGTGCCAGCAGTTTATCCCCAGGGGGCACTGAAAAACTGTTTTTT.

The chain links TRBV5-1 to TRBJ2-7, with D possibly matching TRBD2 (5 bases). This CDR3 comprises 13 residues. CDR1 and CDR2 from the germline V gene are SGHRS and YFSETQ. V was clipped by 2 bases and J by 2 bases, with 8 bases between them. This chain's CDR3 is CASSLADPYEQYF. CDR3 sequence (DNA): TGCGCCAGCAGCTTAGCGGACCCCTACGAGCAGTACTTC.

V gene TRBV5-4 combines with J gene TRBJ2-7; weak D call: TRBD1 (5 bases). V lost 5 bases and J 5 bases, leaving 17 bases between the germline ends. The CDR3 loop spans 14 amino acids. The germline V gene has CDR1 SGHNT and CDR2 YYREEE (reference sequence). The CDR3 DNA sequence: TGTGCCAGCAGACCGGGCAGGGTTCGAGACGAGCAGTACTTC. Amino acids: CASRPGRVRDEQYF.

This clone was detected only once. This chain links TRBV29-1 with TRBJ2-7; D may correspond to TRBD1 or TRBD2 (7 bases each). V was shortened by 6 bases and J by 6 bases, with 27 bases between the two germline ends. This CDR3 comprises 16 residues. The germline gives CDR1 SQVTM, CDR2 ANQGSEA. CDR3 nucleotides: TGCAGCGTGGGAGGGGGCGGGAGTCGTCGATACGTCGAGCAGTACTTC. Encoded protein: CSVGGGGSRRYVEQYF.

This clone has only one observation. This chain uses TRBV6-4 with TRBJ2-1; tentative D call: TRBD2 (6 bases). Germline CDR1 reads MRHNA; CDR2 reads SNTAGT. CDR3 length: 14 residues. V gave up 7 bases and J gave up 9 bases, with 19 bases separating them. CDR3 sequence: CASNTRGTIGEQFF. For the CDR3, the DNA is TGTGCCAGCAACACTCGGGGGACCATTGGTGAGCAGTTCTTC.

The rearrangement joins TRBV19 to TRBJ2-1; 8 nucleotides agree with TRBD2. The V gene end was trimmed by 0 bases and the J gene end by 8 bases; junction bases not matched to a gene: 9. Germline lookup yields CDR1 LNHDA and CDR2 SQIVND (reference sequence). This CDR3 has 16 residues. The CDR3 region is CASSIDTGTSTHEQFF. The CDR3 coding sequence is TGTGCCAGTAGTATAGACACCGGGACTAGTACACATGAGCAGTTCTTC.

The rearrangement links TRBV7-9 to TRBJ2-1, with 8 bases that match TRBD2. The CDR3 is made up of 15 amino acids. The ends lost 6 bases at V and 4 bases at J; junction bases unmatched: 8. Germline-derived CDR1 and CDR2 are SEHNR and FQNEAQ (reference sequence). Here the CDR3 reads CASRAPGLEYNEQFF. The CDR3 nucleotides are TGTGCCAGCAGAGCTCCGGGACTAGAATACAATGAGCAGTTCTTC.

The rearrangement joins TRBV28 to TRBJ2-7; 7 bases line up with TRBD2. Unmatched junction bases numbered 10, after V lost 6 bases and J lost 2 bases. Germline V CDR1 and CDR2: MDHEN, SYDVKM. The CDR3 has 15 amino acids. The CDR3 region has the DNA TGTGCCAGCAGCTCTGGGGAGCGGGGACCCTACGAGCAGTACTTC. Amino acids: CASSSGERGPYEQYF.

The rearrangement links TRBV13 to TRBJ2-5; TRBD2 aligns across 9 bases. The J call may not be correct, given that the DNA end is closer to TRBJ2-7. The CDR3 totals 14 residues. Germline V lookup: CDR1 PRHDT, CDR2 FYEKMQ (reference sequence). As DNA, the CDR3 is TGTGCCAGCAGTAGGCAGCGGGGGGCCTACGAGCAGTACTTC. It encodes CASSRQRGAYEQYF.

This chain links TRBV28 with TRBJ1-6, with 7 bases aligning to TRBD1. The CDR3 is 14 residues long. Per the germline V gene, CDR1 is MDHEN and CDR2 is SYDVKM. With V trimmed by 7 bases and J by 9 bases, 9 bases remained unmatched. CDR3 amino acids: CASTKGQPSSPLHF. The DNA of the CDR3 is TGTGCCAGCACCAAGGGACAGCCTTCTTCACCCCTCCACTTT. The whole variable domain, filled in from reference TRBV28 and TRBJ1-6, reads DVKVTQSSRYLVKRTGEKVFLECVQDMDHENMFWYRQDPGLGLRLIYFSYDVKMKEKGDIPEGYSVSREKKERFSLILESASTNQTSMYLCASTKGQPSSPLHFGNGTRLTVT.

This clone was detected only once. The CDR3 is CASRVAGGTDTQYF. DNA for the CDR3: TGTGCCAGCAGGGTAGCGGGAGGCACAGATACGCAGTATTTT. This rearrangement joins TRBV7-2 to TRBJ2-3; 9 nucleotides match TRBD2. Germline loops: CDR1 SGHTA, CDR2 FQGNSA. The CDR3 runs to 14 residues. J was trimmed by 1 base and V by 6 bases; bases with no gene match: 2. The entire variable domain, with the rest obtained from reference TRBV7-2 and TRBJ2-3, is as follows: GAGVSQSPSNKVTEKGKDVELRCDPISGHTALYWYRQSLGQGLEFLIYFQGNSAPDKSGLPSDRFSAERTGGSVSTLTIQRTQQEDSAVYLCASRVAGGTDTQYFGPGTRLTVL.

The chain's CDR3 is CASSSLLHSRGEAFF. In DNA form, the CDR3 reads TGCGCCAGCAGCTCACTACTTCACAGCCGGGGCGAAGCTTTCTTT. This rearrangement joins TRBV4-1 to TRBJ1-1; tentatively, D is TRBD1 (5 bases). The CDR3 runs 15 residues. Germline values: CDR1 MGHRA, CDR2 YSYEKL. Trimming took 5 bases from V and 8 from J, leaving 21 bases between them.

This sequence joins TRBV7-9 and TRBJ1-5; D is perhaps TRBD1 (5 bases). Trimming shortened V by 5 bases and J by 1 base, and 9 bases separated the two germline ends. Germline CDR1 and CDR2: SEHNR and FQNEAQ (reference sequence). The CDR3 contains 14 residues. As DNA, the CDR3 is TGTGCCAGCAGCGTGGGACGGAGCAATCAGCCCCAGCATTTT. This gives the protein CASSVGRSNQPQHF.

This clone was observed a single time. The rearrangement links TRBV5-1 to TRBJ1-1; D is unresolved. There are 14 residues in the CDR3. Germline CDR1 and CDR2: SGHRS and YFSETQ. V was trimmed by 2 bases and J by 1 base, leaving 9 bases between them. The CDR3 loop reads CASSFSGGNTEAFF. In DNA, the CDR3 is TGCGCCAGCAGCTTCAGCGGAGGGAACACTGAAGCTTTCTTT.

The CDR3 reads CASSDSFSNQPQHF. CDR3 coding DNA: TGCGCCAGCAGTGACTCTTTTAGCAATCAGCCCCAGCATTTT. J is TRBJ1-5 and V is TRBV10-2; no reliable D call. Looked up from germline, CDR1 is WSHSY and CDR2 is SAAADI. V was pared by 3 bases and J by 0 bases, with 6 bases between. The CDR3 loop spans 14 amino acids.

The V gene is TRBV11-2, the J gene TRBJ1-2, with D tentatively TRBD1 (5 bases). Trimming stripped 0 bases from V and 5 bases from J, with 16 bases between. CDR1 and CDR2 from the germline V gene are SGHAT and FQNNGV. The CDR3 has 16 residues. The CDR3, as DNA: TGTGCCAGCAGCTTAGAATTGGCAGGGACTGCTTATGGCTACACCTTC. The encoded protein is CASSLELAGTAYGYTF.

The rearrangement joins TRBV19 to TRBJ2-7, with 11 bases that match TRBD2. V shed 5 bases and J 2 bases; nucleotides not matched to a gene: 5. There are 15 residues in the CDR3. CDR1 is LNHDA and CDR2 is SQIVND in the germline V gene (reference sequence). CDR3 residues: CASSPRGLAAYEQYF. For the CDR3, the DNA is TGTGCCAGTAGTCCCCGGGGACTAGCGGCCTACGAGCAGTACTTC.

The V and J genes are TRBV28 and TRBJ2-1; 10 nucleotides agree with TRBD1. CDR3 length: 15 amino acids. V lost 3 bases, J lost 8 bases, and 7 bases stayed unmatched. Germline V gene sequence: CDR1 MDHEN, CDR2 SYDVKM. CDR3: CASSFPGTGDDEQFF. For the CDR3, the DNA is TGTGCCAGCAGTTTCCCTGGGACAGGGGACGATGAGCAGTTCTTC.